These 21 T cell receptor beta chains share one sample of origin, sequenced in a study of PD-L1 blockade in urothelial cancer (dated by TCRdb to the late 2010s). According to the study, the label for this sample's time point signals: peripheral blood 6 weeks after treatment start. The library relied on the immunoSEQ multiplex PCR assay. The table was pulled from immuneACCESS by TCRdb, which kept in-frame rearrangements only. Such tables lose some clones; where checked, under half of the loss comes from unresolved V genes, and the rest has no known cause. In all, the sample holds around 53,000 clones, and 70% to 90% of those were seen once. 1.9% of the sample goes to the ten largest clones. The material was PBMCs, obtained around atezolizumab (anti-PD-L1) treatment. The receptors come from a man aged 45-65 years with urothelial cancer.

The chain employs TRBV7-6 and TRBJ1-6; D gene ambiguous. The CDR3 spans 15 residues. Germline values: CDR1 SGHVS, CDR2 FNYEAQ. Trimming cost V 8 bases and J 12 bases, with 23 bases left between them. CDR3 amino acids: CASSSEPSGGGPLHF. In nucleotides, the CDR3 is TGTGCCAGCTCCTCTGAGCCTTCAGGTGGTGGACCCCTCCACTTT.

The gene calls are TRBV7-8 and TRBJ2-3, with 9 bases identical to TRBD1. CDR1 SGHVS and CDR2 FQNEAQ come from the germline V gene. The CDR3 loop spans 13 amino acids. Here the CDR3 DNA reads TGTGCGGGGGCGACAGGGGGGCCAGATACGCAGTATTTT. Its translation is CAGATGGPDTQYF.

The chain has TRBV7-9 and TRBJ1-1; the D gene is possibly TRBD1 (5 bases). Deletions cut 3 bases from V and 10 bases from J, with 15 bases between. The germline V gene encodes CDR1 SEHNR and CDR2 FQNEAQ (reference sequence). This CDR3 is 13 amino acids long. The CDR3 region is CASSLGQAAGAFF. CDR3 DNA sequence: TGTGCCAGCAGCTTGGGGCAGGCCGCCGGAGCTTTCTTT.

This chain uses TRBV14 with TRBJ2-1; D ambiguous. Between the trimmed V and J ends, which lost 1 base and 9 bases, there was a span of 13 bases. The CDR3 loop spans 14 amino acids. Germline CDR1 SGHDN, CDR2 FVKESK. CDR3 sequence: CASSQVLVAGEQFF. CDR3 DNA sequence: TGTGCCAGCAGCCAAGTTCTAGTCGCTGGTGAGCAGTTCTTC.

The chain combines TRBV30 with TRBJ2-7; 10 nucleotides line up with TRBD2. The CDR3 has 15 residues. With 3 bases clipped from V and 2 bases from J, the junction kept 7 bases outside the gene matches. From germline, CDR1 is GTSNPN and CDR2 SVGIG (reference sequence). This CDR3 is CAWSGGSGGAYEQYF. The CDR3 nucleotides are TGTGCCTGGAGCGGCGGGAGCGGGGGGGCCTACGAGCAGTACTTC.

The J gene is TRBJ2-3, the V gene TRBV7-9, with 7 nucleotides matching TRBD1. V was clipped by 4 bases and J by 1 base; unmatched bases: 8. This CDR3 spans 16 amino acids. The germline CDR1 and CDR2 sequences are SEHNR and FQNEAQ (reference sequence). Here the CDR3 reads CASSSTGTGGTDTQYF. For the CDR3, the DNA is TGTGCCAGCAGCTCGACAGGGACCGGCGGCACAGATACGCAGTATTTT.

The chain recombines TRBV28 with TRBJ1-2, with D perhaps matching TRBD1 (6 bases). The germline V gene has CDR1 MDHEN and CDR2 SYDVKM. The CDR3 has 14 residues. V lost 2 bases, J lost 8 bases, and 15 bases lay in between. The CDR3 region is CASSLGGRASGYTF. The CDR3, as DNA: TGTGCCAGCAGTTTAGGGGGCAGGGCCTCGGGCTACACCTTC.

The chain uses TRBV18 and TRBJ2-5; 8 positions match TRBD1. The germline V gene has CDR1 KGHSH and CDR2 LQKENI. V lost 8 bases to trimming and J lost 0 bases; unmatched junction nucleotides: 5. This CDR3 is built from 14 residues. Written as DNA, the CDR3 is TGTGCCAGCAGGACAGGGAGCAACCAAGAGACCCAGTACTTC. This encodes CASRTGSNQETQYF.

This chain links TRBV27 with TRBJ1-2; D may be TRBD1 (5 bases). Germline CDR1 and CDR2: MNHEY and SMNVEV (reference sequence). With 8 bases removed from V and 4 bases from J, the gap between germline ends came to 14 bases. There are 13 residues in the CDR3. DNA of the CDR3: TGTGCCAGCTCCCGGACACAACTCTATGGCTACACCTTC. This codes for CASSRTQLYGYTF.

This clone was recorded once. The V call is TRBV6-4, the J call TRBJ2-5; no clear D. Germline V gene sequence: CDR1 MRHNA, CDR2 SNTAGT. There are 12 residues in the CDR3. V was shortened by 9 bases and J by 1 base, with 9 bases between the two germline ends. In DNA, the CDR3 is TGTGCCAGACGCGAAAGCCAAGAGACCCAGTACTTC. Its protein is CARRESQETQYF.

The rearrangement links TRBV15 to TRBJ2-6, with D possibly matching TRBD1 (5 bases). This CDR3 region has 16 residues. Trimming cost V 3 bases and J 2 bases, with 11 bases left between them. Germline values: CDR1 LNHNV, CDR2 YYDKDF (reference sequence). CDR3: CATSSIQVPGANVLTF. The CDR3 nucleotides are TGTGCCACCAGCAGTATACAGGTACCTGGGGCCAACGTCCTGACTTTC.

The table lists this clone with a count of one. This rearrangement joins TRBV29-1 to TRBJ1-3, with 7 positions matching TRBD1. Germline V gene lookup returns CDR1 SQVTM and CDR2 ANQGSEA. V lost 3 bases, J lost 4 bases, and 3 bases stayed unmatched. The CDR3 has 13 amino acids. The CDR3 bases are TGCAGCGTTGAGGGGACAGTCGGAAACACCATATATTTT. Amino acid sequence: CSVEGTVGNTIYF.

This chain connects TRBV5-6 to TRBJ2-4, with 7 bases aligning to TRBD2. The germline V gene has CDR1 SGHDT and CDR2 YYEEEE. The V gene end was trimmed by 0 bases and the J gene end by 3 bases; junction bases not matched to a gene: 3. The CDR3 has 15 residues. The CDR3 sequence is CASSLGWGGKNIQYF. DNA for the CDR3: TGTGCCAGCAGCTTGGGTTGGGGGGGCAAAAACATTCAGTACTTC.

The chain employs TRBV6-5 and TRBJ2-7; 7 nucleotides align to TRBD2. V trimming: 6 bases; J trimming: 5 bases; junction bases outside the gene matches: 7. There are 13 residues in the CDR3. CDR1 and CDR2 (germline): MNHEY, SVGAGI. CDR3 nucleotides: TGTGCCAGCAGCTGGGAGGGAGAGGACGAGCAGTACTTC. Translating gives CASSWEGEDEQYF.

This sequence joins TRBV29-1 and TRBJ2-7; 11 positions match TRBD1. In germline, CDR1 is SQVTM, CDR2 ANQGSEA. Trimming took 7 bases from V and 0 from J; bases not matched to a gene: 5. The CDR3 spans 14 residues. The CDR3 DNA sequence: TGCAGCGCTACCGGACAGGGGGCCTCCTACGAGCAGTACTTC. It specifies CSATGQGASYEQYF.

This chain joins TRBV5-1 and TRBJ2-7; D is perhaps TRBD1 (5 bases). Trimming took 0 bases from V and 7 from J, leaving 20 bases between them. The germline CDR1 and CDR2 sequences are SGHRS and YFSETQ. The length of the CDR3 is 16 residues. DNA for the CDR3: TGCGCCAGCAGCTTGGGAGGTGCCCAGGGTGGTCGAGAGCAGTACTTC. Translating gives CASSLGGAQGGREQYF.

The chain has TRBV7-2 and TRBJ2-1, with D perhaps matching TRBD2 (6 bases). Germline CDR1 SGHTA, CDR2 FQGNSA. This CDR3 is built from 14 residues. The V and J ends lost 0 bases and 7 bases respectively, with 10 bases between them. The DNA for the CDR3 is TGTGCCAGCAGCTTAGCGGCGGGGCCGAATGAGCAGTTCTTC. It yields the protein CASSLAAGPNEQFF.

This chain links TRBV5-6 with TRBJ1-6; 9 positions match TRBD1. CDR1 SGHDT and CDR2 YYEEEE come from the germline V gene. After removal of 6 bases from V and 8 bases from J, the junction contained 6 bases not matched to a gene. This CDR3 spans 14 amino acids. The CDR3: CASTTGQGYSPLHF. CDR3 bases: TGTGCCAGCACCACGGGACAGGGATATTCACCCCTCCACTTT.

This sequence joins TRBV11-3 and TRBJ2-7; tentative D call: TRBD2 (5 bases). Trimming left V 2 bases short and J 3 bases short, with 17 bases between. Germline CDR1 reads SGHNT; CDR2 reads YENEEA. CDR3 size: 16 residues. The CDR3 reads CASSLPRLLWGYEQYF. CDR3 nucleotide sequence: TGTGCCAGCAGCTTACCTAGACTATTATGGGGCTACGAGCAGTACTTC.

V is TRBV6-5 and J is TRBJ2-2; weak D call: TRBD2 (5 bases). The CDR3 is 12 residues long. Germline loops: CDR1 MNHEY, CDR2 SVGAGI. Trimming left V 6 bases short and J 7 bases short, with 9 bases between. This chain's CDR3 is CASSKGVGELFF. The CDR3 nucleotides are TGTGCCAGCAGCAAGGGAGTCGGGGAGCTGTTTTTT.

This sequence joins TRBV11-2 and TRBJ1-2; 8 bases align to TRBD1. V was pared by 6 bases and J by 2 bases, with 8 bases of the junction left unmatched. The CDR3 consists of 15 residues. Germline-derived CDR1 and CDR2 are SGHAT and FQNNGV. In nucleotides, the CDR3 is TGTGCCAGCAGTCTCGGACAGGGACAGAACTATGGCTACACCTTC. This encodes CASSLGQGQNYGYTF.